Only one count was recorded for the clone carrying this TCR beta chain. The antigen is undetermined. Germline V CDR1 and CDR2: LGHNA, YSLEER. Trimming pared 3 bases from V and 0 bases from J, leaving 8 bases between. This CDR3 has 15 amino acids. This record belongs to a study of cytomegalovirus exposure and HLA in healthy donors. Whole-study findings and limits: A missense variant in DCLRE1C was later tied to TCR beta V- and J-gene trimming. Analysis performed later found 16,951 TCR beta sequences associated with HLA alleles at 0.05 false discovery rate. In an earlier analysis, in 587 donors, most V segments appeared productive either ~90% or ~30% of the time.

In the PCR, 60 Vbeta and 13 Jbeta primers were used. The assay was immunoSEQ multiplex PCR, and TCRdb's table has in-frame clones only and misses some. The sample has 180,000 or so clones, 70% to 85% seen once. V usage is TRBV4-3 and J usage is TRBJ1-4; no firm D call. The sequenced sample consisted of PBMCs. The TCR comes from a woman in her sixties in good health and CMV-seropositive. The CDR3 reads CASSHYSTTNEKLFF. The CDR3 bases are TGCGCCAGCAGCCACTACAGCACAACTAATGAAAAACTGTTTTTT.